A single sample is the source of the 13 T cell receptor beta chains below, sequenced in a study of blood T cells in healthy people across ages. The authors ran a second PCR of roughly 6 to 12 cycles using a sample-barcoded 5' primer and a J-beta primer mix. Using its own MiXCR run on the 5' RACE reads, TCRdb lists one record per CDR3 protein. Of fewer than 950,000 distinct CDR3 sequences in the sample, roughly 34% were seen once. The sample was blood. The source of these receptors is a man aged 18-30 years in good health.

The V and J genes are TRBV12-3 or TRBV12-4 and TRBJ1-5; no clear D gene. Trimming left V 5 bases short and J 7 bases short, with 15 bases between. This CDR3 region has 14 residues. CDR3 nucleotide sequence: TGTGCCAGCAGTCCCTCTCCGATTTGGCAGCCCCAGCATTTT. Amino acids: CASSPSPIWQPQHF.

This clonotype was observed once. The CDR3 DNA reads TGTGCCAGCAGTGAAGGACGGGGCGCGCGGGCAAAACTGTTTTTT. Translating it yields CASSEGRGARAKLFF. This sequence joins TRBV2 and TRBJ1-4; D possibly corresponds to TRBD1 (5 bases). The CDR3 runs to 15 residues. The V and J ends lost 1 base and 10 bases respectively, with 16 bases between them. Germline V gene sequence: CDR1 SNHLY, CDR2 FYNNEI.

V usage is TRBV6-4 and J usage is TRBJ2-3; the D is unclear. V was clipped by 3 bases and J by 6 bases, with 10 bases between them. The CDR3 spans 13 residues. Germline V gene sequence: CDR1 MRHNA, CDR2 SNTAGT. CDR3: CASSENHPDTQYF. The CDR3 bases are TGTGCCAGCAGTGAGAATCACCCCGATACGCAGTATTTT.

This clonotype was observed a handful of times. The rearrangement links TRBV12-3 or TRBV12-4 to TRBJ2-2, with a weak D call TRBD1 (6 bases). The V and J ends lost 5 bases and 5 bases respectively, with 21 bases between them. The CDR3 contains 17 residues. DNA of the CDR3: TGTGCCAGCAGTCCTTATCCTACAGGGAGAGGGACCGGGGAGCTGTTTTTT. It codes for CASSPYPTGRGTGELFF.

The chain uses TRBV20-1 and TRBJ1-1; 9 bases match TRBD1. The trim removed 1 base at V and 8 bases at J, leaving 5 bases unmatched. The V gene's germline CDR1 is DFQATT and CDR2 SNEGSKA (reference sequence). The CDR3 length is 13 residues. CDR3 nucleotides: TGCAGTGCTAGAGGGGGACAGGGACTCGAAGCTTTCTTT. Translated, it gives CSARGGQGLEAFF.

The chain is built from TRBV18 and TRBJ1-2; D is uncertain. Looked up from germline, CDR1 is KGHSH and CDR2 is LQKENI. This CDR3 is 15 amino acids long. V was pared by 1 base and J by 5 bases, with 14 bases between. The CDR3: CASSPRADYSYGYTF. Written as DNA, the CDR3 is TGTGCCAGCTCACCACGAGCAGACTACTCTTATGGCTACACCTTC.

The chain is built from TRBV10-3 and TRBJ2-5; 7 nucleotides agree with TRBD1. CDR1 is ENHRY and CDR2 is SYGVKD in the germline V gene. The J segment lost 1 base and the V segment lost 10 bases, leaving 9 bases of the junction unmatched. CDR3 length: 14 residues. CDR3 DNA sequence: TGTGCCAGCGCGACAGGGAGATCCCAAGAGACCCAGTACTTC. Protein product: CASATGRSQETQYF.

The chain combines TRBV4-3 with TRBJ2-3, with 9 positions matching TRBD2. Germline V gene lookup returns CDR1 LGHNA and CDR2 YSLEER. This CDR3 contains 15 residues. The J segment lost 5 bases and the V segment lost 4 bases, leaving 7 bases of the junction unmatched. The CDR3 protein is CASSLTTLAGDTQYF. CDR3 DNA sequence: TGCGCCAGCAGCCTAACCACACTAGCGGGAGATACGCAGTATTTT.

V gene TRBV6-1 combines with J gene TRBJ2-7; 9 positions match TRBD2. Unmatched junction bases numbered 5, after V lost 2 bases and J lost 0 bases. Germline CDR1 is MNHNS and CDR2 is SASEGT. The CDR3 has 16 residues. CDR3 nucleotides: TGTGCCAGCAGTGAACAGGTAGCGGGGGTCTCCTACGAGCAGTACTTC. Translation gives CASSEQVAGVSYEQYF.

This chain uses TRBV25-1 with TRBJ1-2; D is undetermined. The germline V and J ends were trimmed by 2 bases and 6 bases, with 19 bases remaining between them. This CDR3 contains 16 residues. The germline V gene encodes CDR1 MGHDK and CDR2 SYGVNS. In nucleotides, the CDR3 is TGTGCCAGCAGTGAAGGGATGAACACCCGGCGGGATGGCTACACCTTC. Protein product: CASSEGMNTRRDGYTF.

This clonotype occurred a few times. V usage is TRBV12-3 or TRBV12-4 and J usage is TRBJ1-1; 9 positions agree with TRBD1. With 6 bases clipped from V and 11 bases from J, the junction kept 7 bases outside the gene matches. This CDR3 is built from 12 residues. In DNA form, the CDR3 reads TGTGCCAGCAGAGAACCGGGACAGGGCGCTTTCTTT. This encodes CASREPGQGAFF.

This clonotype was seen only a few times. The gene calls are TRBV29-1 and TRBJ1-5; a weak D match, TRBD1 (5 bases). Trimming took 4 bases from V and 8 from J, leaving 9 bases between them. Germline assignment: CDR1 SQVTM and CDR2 ANQGSEA. This CDR3 comprises 11 residues. In nucleotides, the CDR3 is TGCAGCGTTGGGTCCAGGGAGCCCCAGCATTTT. As protein: CSVGSREPQHF.

The chain employs TRBV4-3 and TRBJ2-3; 7 nucleotides match TRBD1. This CDR3 contains 14 residues. Trimming cost V 4 bases and J 6 bases; bases outside gene matches: 7. Germline CDR1 and CDR2: LGHNA and YSLEER. CDR3 residues: CASSRRPTGDTQYF. The CDR3 DNA reads TGCGCCAGCAGCCGGAGGCCGACAGGGGATACGCAGTATTTT.